This T cell receptor beta chain originates from a study of human thymus T cells. Broader study findings: Biased V and J segment usage appeared in thymus and peripheral blood.

Samples came from healthy Finnish infants during open corrective cardiac surgery. Only four of the eight donors provided an approximately 0.45-1 mL blood sample. Genomic DNA was extracted from every available blood leukocyte. V lost 7 bases and J 0 bases, leaving 4 bases between the germline ends. Germline loops: CDR1 SNHLY, CDR2 FYNNEI. This CDR3 has 11 amino acids. Sequenced by immunoSEQ multiplex PCR; TCRdb stores in-frame clones only, minus some. The table shows 45,000 to 50,000 clones, with just under 95% occurring only once. On this clone itself: Antigen: not known.

The receptor comes from a girl in the first two years of life with a congenital heart defect but otherwise immunologically healthy. The sequencing input was blood. The chain uses TRBV2 and TRBJ2-7; D is unclear. The CDR3 sequence: CASMGSYEQYF. For the CDR3, the DNA is TGTGCCAGCATGGGCTCCTACGAGCAGTACTTC.